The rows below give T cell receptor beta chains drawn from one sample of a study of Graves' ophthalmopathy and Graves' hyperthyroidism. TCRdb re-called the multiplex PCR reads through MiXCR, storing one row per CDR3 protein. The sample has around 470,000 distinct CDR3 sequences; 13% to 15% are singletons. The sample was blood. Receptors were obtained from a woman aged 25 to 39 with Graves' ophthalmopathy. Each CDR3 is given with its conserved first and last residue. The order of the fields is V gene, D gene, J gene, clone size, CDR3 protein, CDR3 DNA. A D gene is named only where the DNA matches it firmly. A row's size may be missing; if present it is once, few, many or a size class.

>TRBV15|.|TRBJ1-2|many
CATSRDLTGKHYGYTF
TGTGCCACCAGCAGAGATCTGACAGGAAAACACTATGGCTACACCTTC
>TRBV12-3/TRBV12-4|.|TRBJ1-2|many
CASSPPGSLPKANYGYTF
TGTGCCAGCAGTCCCCCCGGGAGTCTCCCGAAAGCTAACTATGGCTACACCTTC
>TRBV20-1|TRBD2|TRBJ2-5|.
CSASSTSGRAETQYF
TGCAGTGCTAGTTCAACTAGCGGGAGGGCGGAGACCCAGTACTTC
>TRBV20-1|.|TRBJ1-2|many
CSARDPGGAHYGYTF
TGCAGTGCTAGAGATCCCGGCGGGGCTCACTATGGCTACACCTTC
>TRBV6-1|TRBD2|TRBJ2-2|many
CASSQLAFIGELFF
TGTGCCAGCAGTCAACTAGCGTTTATCGGGGAGCTGTTTTTT
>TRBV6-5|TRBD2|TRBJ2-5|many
CASSYRIAGEKETQYF
TGTGCCAGCAGTTATCGTATAGCGGGCGAAAAAGAGACCCAGTACTTC
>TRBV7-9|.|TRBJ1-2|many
CASSPSLDYGYTF
TGTGCCAGCAGCCCGTCCCTGGACTATGGCTACACCTTC
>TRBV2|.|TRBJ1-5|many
CASSWTPDSNQPQHF
TGTGCCAGCAGTTGGACTCCTGATAGCAATCAGCCCCAGCATTTT
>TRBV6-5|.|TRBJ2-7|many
CASSLQVSSYEQYF
TGTGCCAGCAGTTTACAGGTTAGCTCCTACGAGCAGTACTTC
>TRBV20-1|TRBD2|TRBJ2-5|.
CSAAAGGPGQETQYF
TGCAGTGCTGCGGCGGGAGGGCCGGGGCAAGAGACCCAGTACTTC
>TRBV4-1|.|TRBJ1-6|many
CASSETLESSYNSPLHF
TGCGCCAGCAGCGAAACTCTTGAAAGCTCCTATAATTCACCCCTCCACTTT
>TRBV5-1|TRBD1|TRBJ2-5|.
CASSLAGTDPETQYF
TGCGCCAGCAGCTTGGCCGGGACAGACCCAGAGACCCAGTACTTC
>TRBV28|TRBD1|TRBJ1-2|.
CASRTGDNHNYGYTF
TGTGCCAGCAGGACAGGGGACAACCATAACTATGGCTACACCTTC
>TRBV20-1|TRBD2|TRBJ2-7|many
CSARPGTSGSYEQYF
TGCAGTGCTAGACCGGGGACTAGCGGCTCCTACGAGCAGTACTTC
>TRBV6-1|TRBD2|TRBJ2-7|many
CASSELAGGMDEQYF
TGTGCCAGCAGTGAACTAGCGGGAGGGATGGACGAGCAGTACTTC
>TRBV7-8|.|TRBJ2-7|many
CASSLGIGIYEQYF
TGTGCCAGCAGCTTAGGTATAGGGATCTACGAGCAGTACTTC
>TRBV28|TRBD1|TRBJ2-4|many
CASIPGTGLKTFQYF
TGTGCCAGCATTCCAGGGACAGGGTTAAAAACATTTCAGTACTTC
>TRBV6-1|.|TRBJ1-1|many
CASSPVGVEAFF
TGTGCCAGCAGCCCAGTGGGAGTTGAAGCTTTCTTT
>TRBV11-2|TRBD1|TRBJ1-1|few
CASSQDRGLSEAFF
TGTGCCAGCAGCCAAGACAGGGGGTTATCTGAAGCTTTCTTT
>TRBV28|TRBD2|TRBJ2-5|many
CASSLSRTSGGRYQETQYF
TGTGCCAGCAGTTTATCTCGGACTAGCGGAGGGAGGTACCAAGAGACCCAGTACTTC
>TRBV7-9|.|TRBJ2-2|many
CASSLGGGGDTGELFF
TGTGCCAGCAGCTTAGGTGGGGGCGGAGACACCGGGGAGCTGTTTTTT
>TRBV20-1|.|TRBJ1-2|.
CSARKGAHGYTF
TGCAGTGCTAGGAAGGGTGCGCATGGCTACACCTTC
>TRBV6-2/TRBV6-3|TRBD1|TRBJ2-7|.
CASNPTGEYEQYF
TGTGCCAGCAATCCGACAGGGGAGTACGAGCAGTACTTC
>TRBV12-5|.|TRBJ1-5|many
CASAPIPHQRNQPQHF
TGTGCTAGTGCCCCGATACCACACCAAAGGAATCAGCCCCAGCATTTT
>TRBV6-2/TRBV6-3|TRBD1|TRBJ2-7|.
CASSFYGTGDDEQYF
TGTGCCAGCAGTTTTTACGGGACAGGGGATGACGAGCAGTACTTC
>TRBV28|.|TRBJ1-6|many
CASSLTAAPNSPLHF
TGTGCCAGCAGTTTAACGGCGGCCCCTAATTCACCCCTCCACTTT
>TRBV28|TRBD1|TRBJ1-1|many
CASSRGQGGTEAFF
TGTGCCAGCAGTCGTGGACAGGGGGGAACTGAAGCTTTCTTT
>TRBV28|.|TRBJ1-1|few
CASSSPDGANTDAFF
TGTGCCAGCAGTTCTCCGGACGGAGCGAACACTGACGCTTTCTTT
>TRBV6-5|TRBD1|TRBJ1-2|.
CASSYDRGKRYTF
TGTGCCAGCAGTTACGACAGGGGGAAACGCTACACCTTC
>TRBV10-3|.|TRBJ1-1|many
CAISDREVNTEAFF
TGTGCCATCAGTGACAGGGAGGTGAACACTGAAGCTTTCTTT
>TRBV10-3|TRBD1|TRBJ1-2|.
CAISWTGDGYTF
TGTGCCATCAGTTGGACAGGAGATGGCTACACCTTC
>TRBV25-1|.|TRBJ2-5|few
CASSEQRVGTQYF
TGTGCCAGCAGTGAGCAGCGGGTGGGGACCCAGTACTTC
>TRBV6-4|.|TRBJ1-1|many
CASRSDNRGTEAFF
TGTGCCAGCAGATCGGACAATAGGGGGACTGAAGCTTTCTTT
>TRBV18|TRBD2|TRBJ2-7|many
CASSPGTSGSDEQYF
TGTGCCAGCTCACCGGGGACTAGCGGGAGTGACGAGCAGTACTTC
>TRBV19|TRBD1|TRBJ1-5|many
CASRDDRGYSNQPQHF
TGTGCCAGTAGGGACGACAGGGGATATAGCAATCAGCCCCAGCATTTT
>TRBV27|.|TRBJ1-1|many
CASSFFQGLEAFF
TGTGCCAGCAGTTTTTTTCAGGGGTTGGAAGCTTTCTTT
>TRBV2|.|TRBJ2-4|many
CASSVGAKNIQYF
TGTGCCAGCAGTGTAGGGGCCAAAAACATTCAGTACTTC
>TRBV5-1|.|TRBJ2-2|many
CASSGLGTNTGELFF
TGCGCCAGCAGTGGGCTAGGAACGAACACCGGGGAGCTGTTTTTT
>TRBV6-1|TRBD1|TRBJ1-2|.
CASRTGSPSGGYTF
TGTGCCAGCAGGACAGGGTCCCCCTCAGGAGGCTACACCTTC
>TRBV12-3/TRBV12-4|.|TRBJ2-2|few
CASSFLRGRIDGELFF
TGTGCCAGCAGTTTTCTCAGGGGTAGAATTGACGGGGAGCTGTTTTTT
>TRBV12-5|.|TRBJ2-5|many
CASGGRMGDNQETQYF
TGTGCTAGTGGTGGGCGCATGGGGGACAACCAAGAGACCCAGTACTTC
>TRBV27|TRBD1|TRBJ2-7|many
CASSLGRDRDYEQYF
TGTGCCAGCAGTTTGGGCCGGGACAGGGACTACGAGCAGTACTTC
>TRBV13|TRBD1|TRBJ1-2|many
CASRQMGQLGYTF
TGTGCCAGCAGGCAGATGGGACAGTTAGGCTACACCTTC
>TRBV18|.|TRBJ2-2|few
CASSPPRTANTGELFF
TGTGCCAGCTCACCCCCGAGGACAGCGAACACCGGGGAGCTGTTTTTT
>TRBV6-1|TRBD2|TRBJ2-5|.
CASSEASGKETQYF
TGTGCCAGCAGTGAGGCTAGCGGGAAAGAGACCCAGTACTTC
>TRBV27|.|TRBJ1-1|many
CASRRPDGTEAFF
TGTGCCAGCAGGAGACCCGATGGGACTGAAGCTTTCTTT
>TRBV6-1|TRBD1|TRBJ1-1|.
CASRGDRAGTEAFF
TGTGCCAGCAGAGGTGACAGGGCTGGTACTGAAGCTTTCTTT
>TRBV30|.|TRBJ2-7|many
CAWGGIYEQYF
TGTGCCTGGGGAGGCATTTACGAGCAGTACTTC
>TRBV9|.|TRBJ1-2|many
CASSVGSYGYTF
TGTGCCAGCAGTGTGGGGAGCTATGGCTACACCTTC
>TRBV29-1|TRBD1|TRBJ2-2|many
CSAGGQGVTGELFF
TGCAGCGCCGGGGGACAGGGTGTTACCGGGGAGCTGTTTTTT
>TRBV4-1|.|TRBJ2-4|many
CASSQERVVGLNIQYF
TGCGCCAGCAGCCAAGAGCGAGTGGTCGGCCTAAACATTCAGTACTTC
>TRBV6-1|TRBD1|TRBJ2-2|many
CASALDRANTGELFF
TGTGCCAGCGCCCTCGACAGGGCGAACACCGGGGAGCTGTTTTTT
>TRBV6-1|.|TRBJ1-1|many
CASSPTGQPGDTEAFF
TGTGCCAGCAGTCCAACGGGTCAACCTGGGGACACTGAAGCTTTCTTT
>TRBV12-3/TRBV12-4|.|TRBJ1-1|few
CASSLKRTGQNTEAFF
TGTGCCAGCAGTTTAAAACGAACAGGGCAGAACACTGAAGCTTTCTTT